Here is one T cell receptor beta chain with its context. Its matching antigen is unknown. Each patient with chemo-refractory metastatic non-small-cell lung cancer was treated with focal radiation plus CTLA-4 blockade using ipilimumab. This sample was taken from a study of radiotherapy plus CTLA-4 blockade in lung cancer. About the research overall: Disease control was achieved by 31% of patients, and objective responses by around 17%. Broader study findings: Early clone dynamics of blood T cells, plus interferon-beta, reportedly predicted response best.

Deletions cut 3 bases from V and 5 bases from J, with 11 bases between. CDR1 and CDR2 from the germline V gene are KGHSH and LQKENI. This CDR3 has 14 residues. The table came from immunoSEQ multiplex PCR; TCRdb's copy has only in-frame clones and leaves some out. The sample includes about 38,000 clones, around three quarters seen only once; the top ten take roughly 8.7%. The sequence was obtained from a human donor with non-small cell lung cancer who had stable disease on radiotherapy plus ipilimumab. The chain couples TRBV18 to TRBJ1-5; D uncertain. The sequences come from peripheral blood, collected from a patient treated with radiotherapy plus ipilimumab. CDR3 in amino acids: CASSPEGMDQPQHF. In nucleotides, the CDR3 is TGTGCCAGCTCACCGGAAGGGATGGATCAGCCCCAGCATTTT.